This entry concerns a single TCR beta chain. Its antigen is not known. This specimen belongs to a study of shared clonotypes between healthy human individuals. In the study overall: Per-donor plates numbered three CD4 naive, three CD4 memory, two CD8 naive and one CD8 memory.

Researchers divided each subset's genomic DNA evenly across several immunoSEQ plates. Clones were sequenced by immunoSEQ multiplex PCR, and TCRdb holds only the in-frame ones, with some missing. The repertoire holds fewer than 400,000 clones, with roughly 70% as singletons. Study conclusions and caveats: Across subsets, estimated richness was generally greater for naive than for memory populations. Only a few donors were included, so the genetic and exposure-history diversity represented was limited.

The germline V gene has CDR1 KGHSH and CDR2 LQKENI. Trimming took off 2 bases at V and 3 bases at J, with 13 bases between the two ends. The CDR3 sequence is 15 residues long. The chain has TRBV18 and TRBJ1-1; no clear D. The sequenced sample was memory CD4+ T cells sorted from blood. Sample subset: CD45RA-negative fraction. The TCR was taken from a man aged 25 to 45 in good health. The CDR3 spells CASSPNRGLDTEAFF. For the CDR3, the DNA is TGTGCCAGCTCACCAAATAGAGGCTTGGACACTGAAGCTTTCTTT.